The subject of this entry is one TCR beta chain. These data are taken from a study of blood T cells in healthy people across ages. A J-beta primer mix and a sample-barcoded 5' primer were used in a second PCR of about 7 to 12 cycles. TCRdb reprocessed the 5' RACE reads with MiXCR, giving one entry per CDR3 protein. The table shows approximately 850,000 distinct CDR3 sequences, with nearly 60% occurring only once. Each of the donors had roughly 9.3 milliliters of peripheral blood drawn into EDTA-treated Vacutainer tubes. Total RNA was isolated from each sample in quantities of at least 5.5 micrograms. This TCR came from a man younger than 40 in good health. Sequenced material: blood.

This CDR3 is CASSQAGLAVYEQYF. For the CDR3, the DNA is TGTGCCAGCAGCCAAGCAGGTCTAGCGGTCTACGAGCAGTACTTC. The chain joins TRBV4-2 to TRBJ2-7; 7 nucleotides agree with TRBD2. CDR3 length: 15 residues. From germline, CDR1 is LGHNA and CDR2 YNFKEQ. The V gene end was trimmed by 1 base and the J gene end by 3 bases; junction bases not matched to a gene: 6.